This TCR beta chain comes out of a study of beta chain features in type 1 diabetes. Regarding the study as a whole: In type 1 diabetes patients, VDJ junctions had fewer insertions; deletions at these junctions were more frequent. No resolution was reached here on whether HLA type influences TCRB rearrangement.

In this sample, this clone turned up a few times. Antigen unknown. The entirety of the isolated RNA underwent reverse transcription, so expressed TCRB transcripts were sequenced. The read count averaged about 3.57 million across naive, central memory and regulatory T cell samples. Method: immunoSEQ multiplex PCR; TCRdb's copy keeps in-frame clones and lacks some. The sample lists around 290,000 clones; 7.5% to 9.5% were seen once. CD4+ naive, central memory, regulatory and stem cell-like memory cells were sorted via CD45RO/CCR7/CD25/CD127/CD95/CD27. The CDR3 runs 16 residues. The V gene lost 3 bases and the J gene lost 6 bases, with 21 bases spanning the gap. CDR1 and CDR2 from the germline V gene are SEHNR and FQNEAQ (reference sequence).

This chain connects TRBV7-9 to TRBJ2-7; D tentatively fits TRBD1 or TRBD2 (5 bases each). The source material was central memory CD4+ T cells from blood. This receptor was taken from a young woman in good health. CDR3 nucleotides: TGTGCCAGCAGCTTGGTTCAGATAATGAATGGGGGCGAGCAGTACTTC. Encoded protein: CASSLVQIMNGGEQYF.